This T cell receptor (beta chain) was captured in a study of T cell responses to AZD1222 COVID-19 vaccine. Overall study findings and caveats: Females outnumbered males among donors, who were mostly white British; clonal diversity was possibly underestimated. Spike-wide coverage was observed for vaccine-associated CD4 TCRs, with dominant responses at 160-218 and 743-854. Two doses of AZD1222 preceded a rise in Spike-specific TCR breadth and depth.

The assay was immunoSEQ multiplex PCR, and TCRdb's table has in-frame clones only and misses some. This table holds around 84,000 clones, roughly 88% found once. As for this clone: What it binds is not known.

This CDR3 comprises 15 residues. The ends were cut back, 0 bases at V and 5 bases at J, with 14 bases in the middle. From germline, CDR1 is MNHEY and CDR2 SVGAGI. The chain has TRBV6-5 and TRBJ2-7; D is uncertain. Sequenced material: peripheral blood, taken on day 0 of AZD1222 vaccination. The sequence derives from an adult in good health. The CDR3 DNA reads as TGTGCCAGCAGTTACTCCTCAGAGGTCTGGGACGAGCAGTACTTC. Translating gives CASSYSSEVWDEQYF.